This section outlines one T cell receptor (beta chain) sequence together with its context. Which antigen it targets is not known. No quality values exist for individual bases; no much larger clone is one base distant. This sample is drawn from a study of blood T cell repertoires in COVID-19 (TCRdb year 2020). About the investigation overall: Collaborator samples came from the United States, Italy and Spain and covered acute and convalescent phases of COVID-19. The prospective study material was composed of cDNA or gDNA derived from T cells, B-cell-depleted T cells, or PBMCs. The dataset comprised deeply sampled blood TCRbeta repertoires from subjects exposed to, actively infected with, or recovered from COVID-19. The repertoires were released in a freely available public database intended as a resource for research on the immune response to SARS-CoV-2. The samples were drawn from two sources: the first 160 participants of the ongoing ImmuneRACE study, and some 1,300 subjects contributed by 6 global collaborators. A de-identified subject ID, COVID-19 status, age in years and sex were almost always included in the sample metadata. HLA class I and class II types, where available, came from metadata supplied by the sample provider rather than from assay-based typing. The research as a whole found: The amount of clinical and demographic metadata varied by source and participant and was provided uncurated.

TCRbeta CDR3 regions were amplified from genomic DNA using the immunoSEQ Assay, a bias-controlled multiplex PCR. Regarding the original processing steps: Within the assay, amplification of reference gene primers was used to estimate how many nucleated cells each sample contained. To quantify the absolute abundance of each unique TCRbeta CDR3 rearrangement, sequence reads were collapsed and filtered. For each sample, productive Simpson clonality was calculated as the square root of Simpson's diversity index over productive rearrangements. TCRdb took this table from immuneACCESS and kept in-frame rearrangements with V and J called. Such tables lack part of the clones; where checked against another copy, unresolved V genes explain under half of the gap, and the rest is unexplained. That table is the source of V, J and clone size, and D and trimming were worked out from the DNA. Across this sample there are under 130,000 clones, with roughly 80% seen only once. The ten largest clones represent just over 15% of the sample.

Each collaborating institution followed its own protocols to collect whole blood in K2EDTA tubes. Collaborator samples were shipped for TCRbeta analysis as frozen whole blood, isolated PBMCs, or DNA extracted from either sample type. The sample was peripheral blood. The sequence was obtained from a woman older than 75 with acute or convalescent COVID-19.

The nucleotide sequence reads as follows: TGTGCCAGCAGCGAGGACAGGCCGCACATGAACACTGAAGCTTTCTTT. Its protein product is CASSEDRPHMNTEAFF. The chain employs TRBV7-2 and TRBJ1-1, with 7 bases in between that match TRBD1. At the junction V is shortened by 5 bases and J by 0 bases; bases outside the gene matches: 9. CDR3 length: 16 amino acids, cysteine to phenylalanine. Left in the record is the CDR3 DNA by itself, 48 bases read in frame from the first base. The germline V gene yields SGHTA for CDR1 and FQGNSA for CDR2.